This TCR beta chain was sequenced in a study of T-cell memory formation after mild COVID-19 (dated by TCRdb to the early 2020s). About the investigation overall: TCR sequence clusters from the two donors were found to be largely donor specific. In two donors, T-cell clones that expanded and contracted after mild COVID-19 were followed by sequencing TCRalpha and TCRbeta repertoires longitudinally. The cohort was made up of two young adult volunteers, one female and one male, who were previously healthy.

PBMCs were isolated by Ficoll-Paque density gradient centrifugation. Sequencing took place on an Illumina NovaSeq 6000. Using 5'RACE with constant-segment primers, TCRalpha and TCRbeta cDNA libraries were constructed, with sample barcodes and unique molecular identifiers added in the process. Trizol reagent was used to extract RNA from every sample. Amplification of the libraries took two PCR steps, and the second step added a second sample barcode plus Illumina TruSeq adapters. The libraries were sequenced on an Illumina NovaSeq using 2 x 150 bp paired-end reads. For the original study's pipeline: With migec v1.2.7, reads were demultiplexed and then collapsed into UMI-guided consensus sequences. With mixcr v2.1.11, UMI consensuses were aligned to TRA and TRB V and J templates and assembled into clonotypes. Expanded or contracted clonotypes were those called significant by both edgeR and NoisET, with noise models trained on biological replicates. For edgeR calls, a false discovery rate-adjusted p below 0.01 and a log2 fold-change threshold of 1 were applied. PCA with hierarchical clustering of max-normalized trajectories of the 1000 most abundant clonotypes was used as exploratory dynamics analysis. The CD4 or CD8 phenotype of responding clones was assigned using the separately sequenced CD4+ and CD8+ repertoires. The public reads were quality trimmed at Q25 with fastp and then assembled into clones with MiXCR by TCRdb, keeping productive beta chains. Under each unique CDR3 protein, matching rows form one entry showing the most common genes and DNA. In this record, the V and J calls reflect TCRdb's handling and not the investigators' own analysis. Within this sample are roughly 300,000 distinct CDR3 sequences, with 15% to 20% of them counted one time only. Roughly 25% of the sample belongs to the ten largest clones.

Reading from cysteine to phenylalanine, the CDR3 counts 15 amino acids. Just the 45-base CDR3 DNA is kept, in frame starting at base 1. What the study reported, not specific to this receptor: The study included only a couple of mild cases, and larger cohorts that include severe cases with pre-infection samples were judged to be necessary. Clones contracting from day 15 to 85 had balanced CD4/CD8 phenotypes, while a second wave expanding from day 15 to 37 was biased towards CD4+. SARS-CoV-2 specificity was not confirmed for the second-wave clones peaking on day 37. Some responding clones were detected in pre-infection memory, which suggested that pre-existing cross-reactive memory T cells had joined the SARS-CoV-2 response. Contracting CD4+ clones were found mainly in CM and EM memory subsets, while CD8+ clones were enriched in EMRA.

A remark on this clonotype: This receptor's antigen is unknown. The sample holds no much larger clone one base away, and base qualities are not on file.

The source material was PBMCs or a T cell subset sorted from them (not recorded which). The chain joins TRBV21-1 to TRBJ2-1; TRBD1 reflects the table's D call only, with no check against the DNA. TRBV21-1 is an annotated pseudogene. This receptor was taken from a man between 18 and 29 years old who had mild COVID-19 (a few samples of this study predate the infection). The sample titles of this study are shuffled in the database, so cell type and time point are left out; the donor was told from shared clones. The CDR3 region: CASSIPGQGNNEQFF. The DNA is TGTGCCAGCAGCATTCCGGGACAGGGGAACAATGAGCAGTTCTTC.